The 2 T cell receptor beta chains below come from one sample, sequenced in a study of T cell responses to AZD1222 COVID-19 vaccine. The repertoire was sequenced with immunoSEQ multiplex PCR; TCRdb's copy has only in-frame clones and lacks some. The sample includes 100,000 or so clones, roughly 84% of them seen just once. The sequenced sample was peripheral blood, obtained on day 0 of AZD1222 vaccination. The receptors derive from an adult in good health.

The CDR3 DNA reads as TGTGCCAGCCGGGGGGGAATCTCCTACGAGCAGTACTTC. The encoded protein is CASRGGISYEQYF. This chain links TRBV6-5 with TRBJ2-7; 8 bases align to TRBD2. The junction had 3 bases not matched to a gene; V was cut back by 8 bases and J by 0 bases. Germline CDR1 MNHEY, CDR2 SVGAGI. The CDR3 is 13 amino acids.

V usage is TRBV30 and J usage is TRBJ1-1; D gene ambiguous. V dropped 3 bases and J dropped 0 bases, with 11 bases sitting between them. The CDR3 totals 14 residues. Germline assignment: CDR1 GTSNPN and CDR2 SVGIG (reference sequence). This CDR3 reads CAWSIRGVNTEAFF. The CDR3 DNA follows: TGTGCCTGGAGCATCCGTGGGGTGAACACTGAAGCTTTCTTT.